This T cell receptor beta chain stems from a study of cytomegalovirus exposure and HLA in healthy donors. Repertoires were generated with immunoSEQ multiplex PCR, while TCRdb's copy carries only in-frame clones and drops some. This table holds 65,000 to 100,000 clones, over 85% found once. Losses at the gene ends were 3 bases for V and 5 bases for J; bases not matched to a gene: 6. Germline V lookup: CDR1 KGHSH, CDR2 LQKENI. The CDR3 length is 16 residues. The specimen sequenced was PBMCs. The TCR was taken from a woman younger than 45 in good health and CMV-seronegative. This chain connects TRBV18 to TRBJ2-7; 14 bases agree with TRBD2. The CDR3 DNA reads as TGTGCCAGCTCACCGCGACTAGCGGGAGGGAACCACGAGCAGTACTTC. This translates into CASSPRLAGGNHEQYF.